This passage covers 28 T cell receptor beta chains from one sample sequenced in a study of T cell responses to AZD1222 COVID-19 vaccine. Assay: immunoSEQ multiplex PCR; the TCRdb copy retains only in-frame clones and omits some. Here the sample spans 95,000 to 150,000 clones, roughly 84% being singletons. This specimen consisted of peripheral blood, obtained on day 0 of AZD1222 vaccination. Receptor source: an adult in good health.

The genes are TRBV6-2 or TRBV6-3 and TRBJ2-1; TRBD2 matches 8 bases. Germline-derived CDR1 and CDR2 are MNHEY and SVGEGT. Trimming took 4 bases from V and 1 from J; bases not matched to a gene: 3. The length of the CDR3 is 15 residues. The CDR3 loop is CASSWVAGSYNEQFF. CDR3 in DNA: TGTGCCAGCAGTTGGGTAGCGGGGTCCTACAATGAGCAGTTCTTC.

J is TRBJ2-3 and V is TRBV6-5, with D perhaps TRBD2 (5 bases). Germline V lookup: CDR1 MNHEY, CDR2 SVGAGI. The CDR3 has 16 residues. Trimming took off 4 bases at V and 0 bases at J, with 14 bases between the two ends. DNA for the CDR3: TGTGCCAGCAGTTTGAGCGCGGGCCCTAGCACAGATACGCAGTATTTT. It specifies CASSLSAGPSTDTQYF.

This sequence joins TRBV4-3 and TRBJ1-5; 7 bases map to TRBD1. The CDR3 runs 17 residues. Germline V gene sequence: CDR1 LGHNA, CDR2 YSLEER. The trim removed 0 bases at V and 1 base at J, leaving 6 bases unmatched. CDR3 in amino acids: CASSQETGKGSNQPQHF. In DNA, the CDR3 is TGCGCCAGCAGCCAAGAGACAGGGAAGGGGAGCAATCAGCCCCAGCATTTT.

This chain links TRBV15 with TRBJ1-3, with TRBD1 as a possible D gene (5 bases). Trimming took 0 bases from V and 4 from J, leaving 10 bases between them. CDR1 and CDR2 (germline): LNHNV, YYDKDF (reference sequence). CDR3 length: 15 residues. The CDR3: CATSRDRQGGNTIYF. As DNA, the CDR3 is TGTGCCACCAGCAGAGATAGGCAGGGCGGAAACACCATATATTTT.

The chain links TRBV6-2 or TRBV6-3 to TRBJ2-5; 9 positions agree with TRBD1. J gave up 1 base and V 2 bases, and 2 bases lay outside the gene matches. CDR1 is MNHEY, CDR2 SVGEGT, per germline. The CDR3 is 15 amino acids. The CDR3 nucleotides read TGTGCCAGCAGTTACGGGGGACAGGGCCAAGAGACCCAGTACTTC. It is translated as CASSYGGQGQETQYF.

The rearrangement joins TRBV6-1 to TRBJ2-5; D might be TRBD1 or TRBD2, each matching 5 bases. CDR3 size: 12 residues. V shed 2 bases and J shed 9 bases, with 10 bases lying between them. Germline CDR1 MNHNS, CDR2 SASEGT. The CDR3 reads CASSEPPGPQYF. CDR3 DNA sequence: TGTGCCAGCAGTGAACCCCCGGGACCCCAGTACTTC.

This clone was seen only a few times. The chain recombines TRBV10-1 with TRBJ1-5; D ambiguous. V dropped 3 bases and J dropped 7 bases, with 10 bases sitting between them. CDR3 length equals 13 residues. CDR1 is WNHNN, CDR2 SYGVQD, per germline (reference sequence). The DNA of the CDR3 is TGCGCCAGCAGTGACTTCGGTGACCAGCCCCAGCATTTT. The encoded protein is CASSDFGDQPQHF.

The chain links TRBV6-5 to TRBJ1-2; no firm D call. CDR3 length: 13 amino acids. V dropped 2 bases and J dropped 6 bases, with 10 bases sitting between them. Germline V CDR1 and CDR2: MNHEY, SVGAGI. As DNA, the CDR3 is TGTGCCAGCAGTTACGAGCAGGATGATGGCTACACCTTC. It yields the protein CASSYEQDDGYTF.

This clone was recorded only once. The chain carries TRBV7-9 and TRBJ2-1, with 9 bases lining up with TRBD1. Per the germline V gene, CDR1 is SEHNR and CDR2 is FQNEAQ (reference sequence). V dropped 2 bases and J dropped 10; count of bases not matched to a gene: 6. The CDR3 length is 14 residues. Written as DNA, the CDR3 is TGTGCCAGCAGCTTATCAGGACAGGGGTTGGAGCAGTTCTTC. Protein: CASSLSGQGLEQFF. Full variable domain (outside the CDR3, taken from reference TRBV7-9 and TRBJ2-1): DTGVSQNPRHKITKRGQNVTFRCDPISEHNRLYWYRQTLGQGPEFLTYFQNEAQLEKSRLLSDRFSAERPKGSFSTLEIQRTEQGDSAMYLCASSLSGQGLEQFFGPGTRLTVL.

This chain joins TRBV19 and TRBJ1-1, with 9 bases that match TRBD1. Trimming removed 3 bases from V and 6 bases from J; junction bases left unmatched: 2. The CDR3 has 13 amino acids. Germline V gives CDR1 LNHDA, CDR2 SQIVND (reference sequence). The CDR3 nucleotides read TGTGCCAGTAGTATGGGACAGGGACCTGAAGCTTTCTTT. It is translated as CASSMGQGPEAFF.

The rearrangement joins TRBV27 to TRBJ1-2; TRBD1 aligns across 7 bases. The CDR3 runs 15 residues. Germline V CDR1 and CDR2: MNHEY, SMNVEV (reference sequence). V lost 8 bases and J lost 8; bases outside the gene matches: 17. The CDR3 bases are TGTGCCAGCGGTATGAGCTTTGGACAGGTCGGCGGCTACACCTTC. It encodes CASGMSFGQVGGYTF.

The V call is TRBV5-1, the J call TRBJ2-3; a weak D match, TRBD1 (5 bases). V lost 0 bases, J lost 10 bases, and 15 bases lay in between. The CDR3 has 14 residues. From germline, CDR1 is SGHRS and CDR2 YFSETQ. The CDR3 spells CASSLGGATGSQYF. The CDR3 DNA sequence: TGCGCCAGCAGCTTGGGTGGTGCCACAGGTTCGCAGTATTTT.

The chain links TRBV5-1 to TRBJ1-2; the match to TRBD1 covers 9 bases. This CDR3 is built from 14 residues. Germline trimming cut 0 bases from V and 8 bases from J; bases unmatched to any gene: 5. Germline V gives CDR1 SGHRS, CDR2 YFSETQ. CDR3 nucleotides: TGCGCCAGCAGCTTGGAGGGACAGGGTGACGGCTACACCTTC. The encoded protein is CASSLEGQGDGYTF.

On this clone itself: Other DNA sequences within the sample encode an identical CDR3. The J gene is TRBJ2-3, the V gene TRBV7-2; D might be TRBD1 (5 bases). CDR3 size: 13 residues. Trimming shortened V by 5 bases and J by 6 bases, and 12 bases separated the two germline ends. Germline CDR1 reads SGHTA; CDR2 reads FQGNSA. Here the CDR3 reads CASSLNPGDTQYF. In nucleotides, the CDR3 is TGTGCCAGCAGCCTAAACCCAGGGGATACGCAGTATTTT.

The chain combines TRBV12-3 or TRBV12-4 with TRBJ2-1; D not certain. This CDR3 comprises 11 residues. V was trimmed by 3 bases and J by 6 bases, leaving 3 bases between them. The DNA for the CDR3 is TGTGCCAGCAGTTTTTCCAATGAGCAGTTCTTC. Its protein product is CASSFSNEQFF.

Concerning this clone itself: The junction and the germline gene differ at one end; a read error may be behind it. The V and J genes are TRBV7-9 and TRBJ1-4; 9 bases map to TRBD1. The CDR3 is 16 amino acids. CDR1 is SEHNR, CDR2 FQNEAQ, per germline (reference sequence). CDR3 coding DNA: TGTGCCAGCAGATTAGGGCCGGGACAGGGAAGTGAAAAACTGTTTTTT. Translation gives CASRLGPGQGSEKLFF.

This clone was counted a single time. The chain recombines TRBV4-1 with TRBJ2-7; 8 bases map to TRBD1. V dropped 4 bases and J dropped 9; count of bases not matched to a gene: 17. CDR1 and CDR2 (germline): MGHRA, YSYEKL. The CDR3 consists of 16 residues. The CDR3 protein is CASSLATGQGAVGQYF. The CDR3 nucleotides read TGCGCCAGCAGCCTGGCTACCGGGCAGGGGGCTGTGGGGCAGTACTTC.

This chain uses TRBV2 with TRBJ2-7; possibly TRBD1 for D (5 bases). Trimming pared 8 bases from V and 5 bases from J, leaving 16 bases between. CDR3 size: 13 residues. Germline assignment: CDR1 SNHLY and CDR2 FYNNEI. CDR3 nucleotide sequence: TGTGCCAGCGGCAGCCAGGGTGTGGACGAGCAGTACTTC. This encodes CASGSQGVDEQYF.

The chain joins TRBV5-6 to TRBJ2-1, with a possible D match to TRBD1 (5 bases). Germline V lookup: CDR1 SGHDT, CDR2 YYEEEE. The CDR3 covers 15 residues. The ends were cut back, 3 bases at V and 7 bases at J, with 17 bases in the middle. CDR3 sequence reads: CASSSSGLFGNEQFF. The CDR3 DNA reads TGTGCCAGCAGCTCGTCAGGGCTTTTCGGTAATGAGCAGTTCTTC.

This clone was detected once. The CDR3 nucleotides read TGTGCCAGCAGGAGGGGGGGACAGGGTTCACCCCTCCACTTT. It specifies CASRRGGQGSPLHF. The chain uses TRBV6-5 and TRBJ1-6, with 9 bases identical to TRBD1. Germline V gene lookup returns CDR1 MNHEY and CDR2 SVGAGI. CDR3 size: 14 residues. The J segment lost 9 bases and the V segment lost 6 bases, leaving 6 bases of the junction unmatched.

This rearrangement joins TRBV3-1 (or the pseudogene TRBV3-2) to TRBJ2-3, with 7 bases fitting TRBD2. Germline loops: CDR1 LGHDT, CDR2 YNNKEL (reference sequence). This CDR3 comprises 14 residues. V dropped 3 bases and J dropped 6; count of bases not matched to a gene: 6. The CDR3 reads CASSHRRREDTQYF. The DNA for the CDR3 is TGTGCCAGCAGCCATCGGCGGCGGGAGGATACGCAGTATTTT.

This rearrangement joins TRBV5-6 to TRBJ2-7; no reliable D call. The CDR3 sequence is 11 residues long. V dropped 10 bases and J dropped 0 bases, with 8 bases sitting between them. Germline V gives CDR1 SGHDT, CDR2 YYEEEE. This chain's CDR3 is CAQPSSYEQYF. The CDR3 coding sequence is TGTGCCCAGCCCAGCTCCTACGAGCAGTACTTC.

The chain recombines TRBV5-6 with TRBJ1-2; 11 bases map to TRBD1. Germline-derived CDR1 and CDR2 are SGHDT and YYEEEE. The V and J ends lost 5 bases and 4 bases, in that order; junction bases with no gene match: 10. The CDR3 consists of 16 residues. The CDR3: CASRIGQGALAYGYTF. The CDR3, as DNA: TGTGCCAGCAGAATCGGACAGGGGGCGCTTGCCTATGGCTACACCTTC.

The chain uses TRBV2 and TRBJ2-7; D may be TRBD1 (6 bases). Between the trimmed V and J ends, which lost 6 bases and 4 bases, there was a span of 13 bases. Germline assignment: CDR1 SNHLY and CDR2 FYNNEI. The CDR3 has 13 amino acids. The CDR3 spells CASRAWTEYEQYF. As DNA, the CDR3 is TGTGCCAGCAGAGCTTGGACAGAGTACGAGCAGTACTTC. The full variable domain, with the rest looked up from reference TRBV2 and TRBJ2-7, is EPEVTQTPSHQVTQMGQEVILRCVPISNHLYFYWYRQILGQKVEFLVSFYNNEISEKSEIFDDQFSVERPDGSNFTLKIRSTKLEDSAMYFCASRAWTEYEQYFGPGTRLTVT.

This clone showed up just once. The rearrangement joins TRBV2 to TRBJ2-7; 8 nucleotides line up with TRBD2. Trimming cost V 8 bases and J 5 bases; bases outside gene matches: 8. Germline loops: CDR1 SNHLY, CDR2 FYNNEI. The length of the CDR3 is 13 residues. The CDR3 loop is CASREGRVDEQYF. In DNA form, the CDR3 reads TGTGCCAGCCGGGAGGGCAGGGTGGACGAGCAGTACTTC.

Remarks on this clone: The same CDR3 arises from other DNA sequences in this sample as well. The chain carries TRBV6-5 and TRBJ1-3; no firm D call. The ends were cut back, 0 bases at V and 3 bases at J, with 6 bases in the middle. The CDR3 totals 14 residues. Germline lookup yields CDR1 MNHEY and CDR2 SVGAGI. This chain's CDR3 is CASSYSNGGNTIYF. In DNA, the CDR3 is TGTGCCAGCAGTTACTCGAACGGTGGAAACACCATATATTTT.

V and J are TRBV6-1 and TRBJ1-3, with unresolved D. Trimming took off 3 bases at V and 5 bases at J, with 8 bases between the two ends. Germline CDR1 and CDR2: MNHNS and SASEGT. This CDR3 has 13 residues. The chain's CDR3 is CASSDSVRNTIYF. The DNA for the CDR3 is TGTGCCAGCAGTGATTCGGTGAGAAACACCATATATTTT.

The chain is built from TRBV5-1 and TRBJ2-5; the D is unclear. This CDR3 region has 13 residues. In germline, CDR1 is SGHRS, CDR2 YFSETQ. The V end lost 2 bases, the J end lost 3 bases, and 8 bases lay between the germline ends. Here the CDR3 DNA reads TGCGCCAGCAGCTTAATGGCAGAAGAGACCCAGTACTTC. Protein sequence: CASSLMAEETQYF.